The 16 T cell receptor beta chains presented below share a single source sample, sequenced in a study of blood T cell repertoires in COVID-19. Measured with immunoSEQ multiplex PCR; TCRdb has only the in-frame clones, and not every one. The sample consists of roughly 160,000 clones, 85% of them appearing once. Sequencing input: peripheral blood. These receptor sequences come from a woman of 80 years or more with COVID-19, enrolled during active disease.

V is TRBV6-6 and J is TRBJ1-2; 9 positions match TRBD1. Germline CDR1 is MNHNY and CDR2 is SVGAGI (reference sequence). The CDR3 is 15 amino acids. The ends lost 5 bases at V and 4 bases at J; junction bases unmatched: 8. In DNA, the CDR3 is TGTGCCAGCAGTACCCAGGGACAGGGAACCTATGGCTACACCTTC. It yields the protein CASSTQGQGTYGYTF.

This chain uses TRBV5-1 with TRBJ2-7, with unresolved D. Trimming removed 0 bases at V and 2 bases at J, with 6 bases between. The CDR3 is 13 residues long. CDR1 is SGHRS, CDR2 YFSETQ, per germline. Written as DNA, the CDR3 is TGCGCCAGCAGCTTGGACACCCCCTACGAGCAGTACTTC. This sequence encodes CASSLDTPYEQYF.

V is TRBV4-2 and J is TRBJ1-2; 9 bases are a match to TRBD1. Trimming at V came to 4 bases and at J to 7 bases, leaving 7 bases not matched to a gene. The CDR3 loop spans 14 amino acids. The germline V gene encodes CDR1 LGHNA and CDR2 YNFKEQ. The CDR3 DNA is TGTGCCAGCAGCCCTACAGGGGGCACTTTTGGCTACACCTTC. Translated: CASSPTGGTFGYTF.

This rearrangement joins TRBV5-1 to TRBJ2-5, with 8 bases aligning to TRBD2. The CDR3 extends over 15 amino acids. Per germline, CDR1 SGHRS and CDR2 YFSETQ. With 4 bases clipped from V and 3 bases from J, the junction kept 8 bases outside the gene matches. CDR3 loop: CASSTPGLGEETQYF. As DNA, the CDR3 is TGCGCCAGCAGCACCCCGGGACTAGGGGAAGAGACCCAGTACTTC.

This clone is a singleton in its sample. The CDR3 region is CSVPDRGQETQYF. The CDR3 DNA is TGCAGCGTCCCGGACAGGGGCCAAGAGACCCAGTACTTC. This rearrangement joins TRBV29-1 to TRBJ2-5; 9 nucleotides line up with TRBD1. CDR1 is SQVTM, CDR2 ANQGSEA, per germline. The CDR3 sequence is 13 residues long. Trimming removed 6 bases from V and 1 base from J; junction bases left unmatched: 3. Based on the CDR3 plus reference TRBV29-1 and TRBJ2-5, the full variable domain is SAVISQKPSRDICQRGTSLTIQCQVDSQVTMMFWYRQQPGQSLTLIATANQGSEATYESGFVIDKFPISRPNLTFSTLTVSNMSPEDSSIYLCSVPDRGQETQYFGPGTRLLVL.

The chain joins TRBV14 to TRBJ1-3, with TRBD1 as a possible D gene (6 bases). Germline values: CDR1 SGHDN, CDR2 FVKESK. CDR3 length equals 16 residues. V lost 2 bases, J lost 1 base, and 12 bases lay in between. The CDR3 nucleotides are TGTGCCAGCAGCCAACAGGGGAGCCGATCTGGAAACACCATATATTTT. It encodes CASSQQGSRSGNTIYF.

This chain uses TRBV5-1 with TRBJ1-4; 8 nucleotides agree with TRBD1. The CDR3 sequence is 14 residues long. The junction had 3 bases not matched to a gene; V was cut back by 2 bases and J by 6 bases. CDR1 and CDR2 (germline): SGHRS, YFSETQ. The CDR3 nucleotides are TGCGCCAGCAGCTTAACAGGGGGGGATGAAAAACTGTTTTTT. Protein product: CASSLTGGDEKLFF.

This clone was recorded once. This CDR3 reads CASSDQGTGYGYTF. CDR3 nucleotides: TGTGCCAGCAGTGATCAGGGGACGGGCTATGGCTACACCTTC. The rearrangement links TRBV2 to TRBJ1-2; a possible D gene is TRBD1 (6 bases). The CDR3 is made up of 14 amino acids. Trimming removed 3 bases from V and 4 bases from J, with 12 bases in between. Per germline, CDR1 SNHLY and CDR2 FYNNEI.

The V gene is TRBV28, the J gene TRBJ2-1, with D tentatively TRBD1 (5 bases). V was cut by 7 bases and J by 2 bases, with 9 bases left in between. Per the germline V gene, CDR1 is MDHEN and CDR2 is SYDVKM. This CDR3 contains 13 residues. The CDR3 sequence: CASTEGAYNEQFF. Written as DNA, the CDR3 is TGTGCCAGCACCGAAGGGGCCTACAATGAGCAGTTCTTC.

Here the CDR3 reads CSVANPGGSNYGYTF. The DNA of the CDR3 is TGCAGCGTAGCCAACCCAGGGGGCAGCAACTATGGCTACACCTTC. This chain connects TRBV29-1 to TRBJ1-2, with 8 positions matching TRBD1. Trimming at V came to 6 bases and at J to 2 bases, leaving 11 bases not matched to a gene. CDR1 is SQVTM and CDR2 is ANQGSEA in the germline V gene. The CDR3 covers 15 residues.

The genes are TRBV5-5 and TRBJ2-2, with 7 bases matching TRBD1. The CDR3 extends over 16 amino acids. The V gene's germline CDR1 is SGHKS and CDR2 YYEKEE (reference sequence). V was clipped by 4 bases and J by 0 bases; unmatched bases: 6. The CDR3 protein is CASSPITGANTGELFF. Written as DNA, the CDR3 is TGTGCCAGCAGCCCCATCACAGGGGCGAACACCGGGGAGCTGTTTTTT.

CDR3 DNA: TGTGCCAGCAGCCCCCGACTAGAAGGGACCCAGTACTTC. The encoded protein is CASSPRLEGTQYF. The chain couples TRBV9 to TRBJ2-5; TRBD2 is a possible D gene (6 bases). The germline V gene has CDR1 SGDLS and CDR2 YYNGEE. The CDR3 runs to 13 residues. The V gene lost 4 bases and the J gene lost 7 bases, with 14 bases spanning the gap.

The V call is TRBV7-8, the J call TRBJ2-3; 11 nucleotides agree with TRBD2. Unmatched junction bases numbered 5, after V lost 3 bases and J lost 3 bases. The CDR3 loop spans 16 amino acids. Germline lookup yields CDR1 SGHVS and CDR2 FQNEAQ. The CDR3 sequence: CASSLLAGGETDTQYF. The DNA for the CDR3 is TGTGCCAGCAGCTTGTTAGCGGGAGGGGAGACAGATACGCAGTATTTT.

This clone turned up a few times. This rearrangement joins TRBV11-2 to TRBJ2-1; D may be TRBD1 (6 bases). The CDR3 is 11 amino acids. V was clipped by 1 base and J by 14 bases, with 9 bases between them. Germline CDR1 reads SGHAT; CDR2 reads FQNNGV. The CDR3 bases are TGTGCCAGCAGCTTAGTAACAGGGAAGTTCTTC. It is translated as CASSLVTGKFF.

The chain carries TRBV4-1 and TRBJ2-7; 7 nucleotides align to TRBD2. Trimming at V came to 1 base and at J to 2 bases, leaving 8 bases not matched to a gene. Germline-derived CDR1 and CDR2 are MGHRA and YSYEKL. The CDR3 runs to 16 residues. CDR3 sequence reads: CASSQGGGRLAYEQYF. The CDR3 DNA reads as TGCGCCAGCAGCCAAGGAGGCGGGAGACTCGCCTACGAGCAGTACTTC.

The rearrangement links TRBV6-5 to TRBJ1-1; 7 nucleotides agree with TRBD1. The V gene end was trimmed by 6 bases and the J gene end by 2 bases; junction bases not matched to a gene: 6. The CDR3 runs to 14 residues. The V gene's germline CDR1 is MNHEY and CDR2 SVGAGI. CDR3 region: CASRTGTVNTEAFF. The CDR3 bases are TGTGCCAGCAGAACCGGGACAGTCAACACTGAAGCTTTCTTT.